The 27 T cell receptor beta chains below all came from one sample that was sequenced in a study of cytomegalovirus exposure and HLA in healthy donors. The PCR had 60 Vbeta and 13 Jbeta primers. Generated by immunoSEQ multiplex PCR, the TCRdb table keeps only in-frame clones and is missing some. The data show about 160,000 clones, about 75% seen once. Sequencing was performed on PBMCs. These receptors originate from a female donor in good health and CMV-seronegative.

The chain is built from TRBV28 and TRBJ2-5; TRBD2 agrees at 7 bases. Near its end, the DNA agrees better with TRBJ2-7, so the J call may be wrong. The CDR3 has 14 residues. CDR1 MDHEN and CDR2 SYDVKM come from the germline V gene. The CDR3 region has the DNA TGTGCCAGCAGCCCGGGCGGGAGCTCCTACGAGCAGTACTTC. Residues: CASSPGGSSYEQYF.

This clone was picked up one time. The rearrangement joins TRBV5-4 to TRBJ2-2, with D possibly matching TRBD2 (6 bases). The CDR3 is 16 amino acids. Germline values: CDR1 SGHNT, CDR2 YYREEE (reference sequence). Trimming took 4 bases from V and 5 from J, leaving 18 bases between them. CDR3 protein: CASSSPPGLSTGELFF. CDR3 nucleotide sequence: TGTGCCAGCAGCAGCCCTCCGGGACTGTCAACCGGGGAGCTGTTTTTT.

This chain links TRBV30 with TRBJ2-3, with 7 bases aligning to TRBD2. V dropped 5 bases and J dropped 3; count of bases not matched to a gene: 11. Germline V gene lookup returns CDR1 GTSNPN and CDR2 SVGIG (reference sequence). The CDR3 is 15 amino acids. CDR3: CAWQAGDSFTDTQYF. Here the CDR3 DNA reads TGTGCCTGGCAGGCGGGAGATAGTTTTACAGATACGCAGTATTTT.

The chain carries TRBV6-1 and TRBJ2-4; 8 nucleotides agree with TRBD1. Germline trimming cut 6 bases from V and 12 bases from J; bases unmatched to any gene: 16. This CDR3 is 15 amino acids long. Germline V gives CDR1 MNHNS, CDR2 SASEGT. The CDR3 region has the DNA TGTGCCAGCAGGGGGGGACAGGCTATAACGAAAGGTCAGTACTTC. This encodes CASRGGQAITKGQYF.

This clone was detected only a few times. This rearrangement joins TRBV5-8 to TRBJ1-5; 7 bases map to TRBD1. The length of the CDR3 is 14 residues. Per the germline V gene, CDR1 is SGHTS and CDR2 is YDEGEE. After removal of 4 bases from V and 4 bases from J, the junction contained 5 bases not matched to a gene. The CDR3 here is CASSTQGRNQPQHF. CDR3 nucleotides: TGTGCCAGCAGCACACAGGGGAGGAATCAGCCCCAGCATTTT.

This clone was detected a few times. The chain employs TRBV4-1 and TRBJ2-7; D is unresolved. V was shortened by 0 bases and J by 4 bases, with 16 bases between the two germline ends. Per germline, CDR1 MGHRA and CDR2 YSYEKL. There are 16 residues in the CDR3. The CDR3 DNA reads TGCGCCAGCAGCCAAGAATTCAGGTCAGTTCCTTACGAGCAGTACTTC. It specifies CASSQEFRSVPYEQYF.

This sequence joins TRBV18 and TRBJ1-4; D not certain. The CDR3 extends over 13 amino acids. V gave up 3 bases and J gave up 4 bases, with 6 bases separating them. Per germline, CDR1 KGHSH and CDR2 LQKENI. CDR3 residues: CASSPSLNEKLFF. In DNA form, the CDR3 reads TGTGCCAGCTCACCGTCCCTTAATGAAAAACTGTTTTTT.

The CDR3 DNA sequence: TGTGCCAGCAACTATTTAGGACTAGCGGGGGGCCCCTCCTACAATGAGCAGTTCTTC. Translation gives CASNYLGLAGGPSYNEQFF. The chain has TRBV6-4 and TRBJ2-1; 14 bases fit TRBD2. V gave up 7 bases and J gave up 0 bases; unmatched junction bases: 11. Per germline, CDR1 MRHNA and CDR2 SNTAGT. The CDR3 loop spans 19 amino acids.

The V and J genes are TRBV4-2 and TRBJ2-7; TRBD2 aligns across 13 bases. This CDR3 comprises 15 residues. With V trimmed by 2 bases and J by 2 bases, 0 bases remained unmatched. Germline V gene lookup returns CDR1 LGHNA and CDR2 YNFKEQ. CDR3 loop: CASSQTSGGAYEQYF. CDR3 nucleotide sequence: TGTGCCAGCAGCCAAACTAGCGGGGGGGCCTACGAGCAGTACTTC.

In nucleotides, the CDR3 is TGCGCCAGCAGTTCGACTCTCGTCAATGAGCAGTTCTTC. Translated: CASSSTLVNEQFF. The chain has TRBV10-1 and TRBJ2-1; D unresolved. Germline CDR1 and CDR2: WNHNN and SYGVQD (reference sequence). The V gene lost 5 bases and the J gene lost 6 bases, with 11 bases spanning the gap. This CDR3 is 13 amino acids long.

This clone was observed a few times. In DNA, the CDR3 is TGCGCCAGCAGCCCACACAATGAAAAACTGTTTTTT. The encoded protein is CASSPHNEKLFF. This chain uses TRBV4-1 with TRBJ1-4, with unresolved D. Trimming took off 4 bases at V and 5 bases at J, with 5 bases between the two ends. Per germline, CDR1 MGHRA and CDR2 YSYEKL. The CDR3 has 12 residues.

This chain joins TRBV27 and TRBJ2-7, with a possible D match to TRBD2 (5 bases). V dropped 4 bases and J dropped 2 bases, with 21 bases sitting between them. Germline-derived CDR1 and CDR2 are MNHEY and SMNVEV (reference sequence). The CDR3 totals 17 residues. In DNA form, the CDR3 reads TGTGCCAGCAGTTCCCTGGGGTTGGCTAGCTCTGCCTACGAGCAGTACTTC. It is translated as CASSSLGLASSAYEQYF.

This chain joins TRBV10-3 and TRBJ2-4, with D perhaps matching TRBD1 (5 bases). The CDR3 is made up of 16 amino acids. Germline values: CDR1 ENHRY, CDR2 SYGVKD. The V end was cut by 3 bases, the J end by 1 base, with 13 bases between. The CDR3 here is CAISEIRAAAKNIQYF. The DNA of the CDR3 is TGTGCCATCAGTGAAATCAGGGCGGCGGCCAAAAACATTCAGTACTTC.

The chain combines TRBV2 with TRBJ2-1; no reliable D call. Trimming removed 3 bases at V and 7 bases at J, with 7 bases between. This CDR3 is 12 amino acids long. Germline CDR1 and CDR2: SNHLY and FYNNEI. Here the CDR3 DNA reads TGTGCCAGCAGTGATAAATCTAATGAGCAGTTCTTC. It specifies CASSDKSNEQFF.

V usage is TRBV18 and J usage is TRBJ2-5; 10 bases are shared with TRBD1. The CDR3 is 16 residues long. Germline CDR1 and CDR2: KGHSH and LQKENI. The V gene end was trimmed by 4 bases and the J gene end by 4 bases; junction bases not matched to a gene: 9. DNA for the CDR3: TGTGCCAGCTCACGGGTCGACAGGGGGCTAAGAGAGACCCAGTACTTC. This gives the protein CASSRVDRGLRETQYF.

This rearrangement joins TRBV21-1 to TRBJ2-1; the DNA was not used to check the table's D call, TRBD1. TRBV21-1 is labeled a pseudogene. The CDR3 spans 17 residues. The CDR3 DNA sequence: TGTGCCAGCAGCAAAGCTCTAAGGGACAAGACCTACAATGAGCAGTTCTTC. Its protein product is CASSKALRDKTYNEQFF.

The V gene is TRBV4-3, the J gene TRBJ2-7; 9 bases fit TRBD1. The V gene's germline CDR1 is LGHNA and CDR2 YSLEER. Trimming at V came to 3 bases and at J to 4 bases, leaving 7 bases not matched to a gene. This CDR3 region has 15 residues. DNA of the CDR3: TGCGCCAGCAGCCAGGACGGGACAGGGTTTTACGAGCAGTACTTC. Protein product: CASSQDGTGFYEQYF.

Only a few counts were recorded for this clone. The chain recombines TRBV5-4 with TRBJ2-4; 7 bases line up with TRBD1. Germline CDR1 is SGHNT and CDR2 is YYREEE (reference sequence). CDR3 size: 14 residues. V gave up 0 bases and J gave up 5 bases; unmatched junction bases: 2. CDR3 sequence reads: CASSLAGTENIQYF. DNA for the CDR3: TGTGCCAGCAGCTTGGCTGGGACAGAAAACATTCAGTACTTC.

The chain recombines TRBV7-2 with TRBJ2-7, with 12 bases fitting TRBD2. The ends lost 7 bases at V and 6 bases at J; junction bases unmatched: 16. CDR3 length: 17 residues. CDR1 and CDR2 (germline): SGHTA, FQGNSA. The DNA of the CDR3 is TGTGCCAGCACTACCACACTGTCTAGCGGGGGGGCCCGCGAGCAGTACTTC. This sequence encodes CASTTTLSSGGAREQYF.

This clone occurred a few times. The chain has TRBV2 and TRBJ2-2, with 7 bases fitting TRBD2. After removal of 7 bases from V and 7 bases from J, the junction contained 6 bases not matched to a gene. CDR3 length: 13 residues. Germline CDR1 and CDR2: SNHLY and FYNNEI. DNA of the CDR3: TGTGCCAGCACTTGGGGGAGGGACGGGGAGCTGTTTTTT. It translates to CASTWGRDGELFF.

This clone was recorded only once. The rearrangement uses TRBV2 and TRBJ2-7; TRBD1 matches 9 bases. Trimming cost V 7 bases and J 1 base; bases outside gene matches: 5. The length of the CDR3 is 14 residues. Germline CDR1 reads SNHLY; CDR2 reads FYNNEI. The CDR3 is CASTAQGASYEQYF. The CDR3 DNA is TGTGCCAGCACCGCACAGGGGGCGTCCTACGAGCAGTACTTC.

The rearrangement uses TRBV9 and TRBJ2-3; weak D call: TRBD2 (5 bases). Deletions cut 5 bases from V and 2 bases from J, with 15 bases between. The CDR3 extends over 15 amino acids. Germline V gene data show CDR1 as SGDLS and CDR2 as YYNGEE. CDR3 DNA: TGTGCCAGCAGTCTCGACCCTAGCCCCACAGATACGCAGTATTTT. This encodes CASSLDPSPTDTQYF.

The rearrangement uses TRBV6-5 and TRBJ1-4; D is possibly TRBD1 (5 bases). This CDR3 spans 15 amino acids. V lost 0 bases and J 7 bases, leaving 12 bases between the germline ends. Germline V lookup: CDR1 MNHEY, CDR2 SVGAGI. The CDR3 loop reads CASSYSYQGREKLFF. CDR3 in DNA: TGTGCCAGCAGTTACTCGTACCAGGGTCGTGAAAAACTGTTTTTT.

The gene calls are TRBV14 and TRBJ1-1; D may be TRBD1 (6 bases). Per the germline V gene, CDR1 is SGHDN and CDR2 is FVKESK. This CDR3 is 16 amino acids long. V dropped 3 bases and J dropped 1 base, with 15 bases sitting between them. The CDR3 reads CASSQPGRGGNTEAFF. In DNA form, the CDR3 reads TGTGCCAGCAGCCAGCCGGGCCGAGGGGGGAACACTGAAGCTTTCTTT.

The rearrangement joins TRBV10-3 to TRBJ2-7; 7 bases are a match to TRBD1. This CDR3 has 12 amino acids. V dropped 11 bases and J dropped 5; count of bases not matched to a gene: 9. Germline values: CDR1 ENHRY, CDR2 SYGVKD. The CDR3 reads CAAGGTAHEQYF. The CDR3 DNA reads as TGTGCCGCAGGGGGAACTGCGCACGAGCAGTACTTC.

Concerning this clone: Different DNA sequences within this sample yield the same CDR3. The genes are TRBV7-2 and TRBJ2-1; TRBD2 matches 8 bases. The CDR3 runs 14 residues. Losses at the gene ends were 3 bases for V and 6 bases for J; bases not matched to a gene: 4. Germline-derived CDR1 and CDR2 are SGHTA and FQGNSA. The CDR3 bases are TGTGCCAGCAGCTTCCAGCGGGGGTTCAATGAGCAGTTCTTC. Translation gives CASSFQRGFNEQFF. Full variable domain (outside the CDR3, taken from reference TRBV7-2 and TRBJ2-1): GAGVSQSPSNKVTEKGKDVELRCDPISGHTALYWYRQSLGQGLEFLIYFQGNSAPDKSGLPSDRFSAERTGGSVSTLTIQRTQQEDSAVYLCASSFQRGFNEQFFGPGTRLTVL.

V is TRBV5-1 and J is TRBJ1-4; D ambiguous. V lost 0 bases and J 0 bases, leaving 9 bases between the germline ends. This CDR3 comprises 16 residues. CDR1 and CDR2 (germline): SGHRS, YFSETQ. DNA of the CDR3: TGCGCCAGCAGCTTGGCCGACACCTCAACTAATGAAAAACTGTTTTTT. Translated, it gives CASSLADTSTNEKLFF.